The T cell receptor (beta chain) under discussion was sequenced for a study of blood T cell repertoires in COVID-19 (dated by TCRdb to about 2020). For the wider study: Collaborator samples came from the United States, Italy and Spain and covered acute and convalescent phases of COVID-19. A de-identified subject ID, COVID-19 status, age in years and sex were almost always included in the sample metadata. The prospective study material was composed of cDNA or gDNA derived from T cells, B-cell-depleted T cells, or PBMCs. Samples were obtained from the ongoing ImmuneRACE study (first 160 participants) and from 1,200 or so subjects provided by 6 global collaborators. Where HLA class I and class II types were available, the types were taken from metadata supplied by the sample provider, not from assay-based typing. Subjects who had been exposed to COVID-19, were actively infected with it, or had recovered from it provided the deeply sampled blood TCRbeta repertoires that made up the dataset. A freely available public database, intended as a resource for researchers studying the immune response to SARS-CoV-2, is where the repertoires were released.

To note about this clone: Its cognate antigen has yet to be identified. Base qualities are missing; no much larger clone stands one base away.

TCRbeta CDR3 regions were amplified from genomic DNA by means of the immunoSEQ Assay, a bias-controlled multiplex PCR. From the authors' description of their analysis: The number of nucleated cells in each sample was estimated from the amplification of reference gene primers within the assay. Sequence reads were collapsed and filtered to measure the absolute abundance of every unique TCRbeta CDR3 rearrangement. For each sample, productive Simpson clonality was calculated as the square root of Simpson's diversity index over productive rearrangements. TCRdb took this table from immuneACCESS and kept in-frame rearrangements with V and J called. Such tables lack part of the clones; where checked against another copy, unresolved V genes explain under half of the gap, and the rest is unexplained. V, J and clone size derive from that table, while D and trimming were established from the DNA sequence. A total of approximately 400,000 clones appear in this sample, around 86% of them only once. In total, the top ten clones hold around 5.1% of the sample.

Here is what the overall study found, with its caveats: How much clinical and demographic metadata was included differed by source and by participant, and the metadata was provided uncurated.

Enrolling through a virtual design, the prospective study's participants ranged in age from roughly 18 to 95 years and lived across roughly 24 United States geographic areas. In the prospective study, participants were assigned to cohorts based on the clinical history participants reported in a screening survey and a study questionnaire. Recovered participants in ImmuneRACE Cohort 3 were defined by two consecutive negative NP/OP PCR tests, clearance by a healthcare professional, or resolution of symptoms. Mobile phlebotomists in the prospective study collected whole blood, serum and a nasopharyngeal or oropharyngeal swab from every participant. Over a roughly two-month period, participants in the prospective study had the option of providing additional blood draws and questionnaires. Before DNA extraction, blood samples from the prospective study were shipped at room temperature or frozen. This TCR was sampled from a woman between 50 and 59 years old who had recovered from COVID-19. The material sequenced was PBMCs or T cells enriched from blood (not recorded which).

The DNA sequence is given as TGTGCCAGCAGCTTATTCGCCCGGGGGTTAGCCGGGGAGCTGTTTTTT. Its coded protein is CASSLFARGLAGELFF. The receptor chain draws on TRBV13 and TRBJ2-2, with TRBD2 tentatively as D gene (6 bases match). The CDR3 goes from the cysteine to the phenylalanine over 16 residues. Of the read, only the CDR3 DNA is kept; its 48 bases are in frame from base 1. At the junction V is shortened by 2 bases and J by 6 bases, with 16 bases in between. Sequences PRHDT (CDR1) and FYEKMQ (CDR2) are obtained from the germline V gene (reference sequence). Reference TRBV13 and TRBJ2-2 proteins supply the regions before and after the CDR3; the full variable domain is: AAGVIQSPRHLIKEKRETATLKCYPIPRHDTVYWYQQGPGQDPQFLISFYEKMQSDKGSIPDRFSAQQFSDYHSELNMSSLELGDSALYFCASSLFARGLAGELFFGEGSRLTVL.